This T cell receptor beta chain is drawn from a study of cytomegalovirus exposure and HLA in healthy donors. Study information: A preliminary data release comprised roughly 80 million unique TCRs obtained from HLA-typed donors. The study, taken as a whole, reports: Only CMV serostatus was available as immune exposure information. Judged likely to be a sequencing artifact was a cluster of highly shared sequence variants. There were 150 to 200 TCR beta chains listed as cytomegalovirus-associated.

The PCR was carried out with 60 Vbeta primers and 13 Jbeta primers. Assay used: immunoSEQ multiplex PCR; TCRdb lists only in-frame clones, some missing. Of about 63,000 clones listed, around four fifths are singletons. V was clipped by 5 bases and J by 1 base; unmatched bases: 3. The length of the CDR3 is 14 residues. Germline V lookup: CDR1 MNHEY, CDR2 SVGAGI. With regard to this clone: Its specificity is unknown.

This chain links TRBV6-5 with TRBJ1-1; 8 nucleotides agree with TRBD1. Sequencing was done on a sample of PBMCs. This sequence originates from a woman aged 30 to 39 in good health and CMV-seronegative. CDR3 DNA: TGTGCCAGCAGTAAACAGGGGGGGAACACTGAAGCTTTCTTT. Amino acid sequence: CASSKQGGNTEAFF.